This T cell receptor (beta chain) was obtained from a study of technical replicates of blood from several donors. Here immunoSEQ multiplex PCR was the method, and the copy in TCRdb shows in-frame clones only, minus some. The sample gives approximately 81,000 clones, nearly 96% of which show up once; 0.37% is in the top ten. Germline trimming cut 7 bases from V and 10 bases from J; bases unmatched to any gene: 14. Germline CDR1 is SQVTM and CDR2 is ANQGSEA. This CDR3 comprises 13 residues. Material: T cells isolated from PBMCs. The clonotype was recovered from a human donor in good health. The J gene is TRBJ1-1, the V gene TRBV29-1, with 8 bases fitting TRBD1. As DNA, the CDR3 is TGCAGCGCTAAGGACAGGGTGGGAAGGGGAGCTTTCTTT. It is translated as CSAKDRVGRGAFF.